Detailed here is one T cell receptor beta chain. Its antigen is unknown. No much larger clone is present one base from it, and per-base qualities are unavailable. All of the donors in the study were healthy humans. The data stem from a study of T cell repertoires and Cas9 in healthy adults listed by TCRdb under 2018. Background for the entire study: Multi-effector potency, cytotoxicity and lineage determination within the CD4 and CD8 compartments were characterized for SpCas9-reactive T cells. Preexisting T cell immunity against the Streptococcus pyogenes Cas9 nuclease (SpCas9) used in CRISPR gene editing was examined in the study.

Overall study outcomes, separate from this receptor: In vitro, the proliferation and function of SpCas9-reactive effector T cells were reported to be mitigated by SpCas9-reactive regulatory T cells.

Library construction relied on the immunoSEQ multiplex PCR assay. The source is immuneACCESS, and TCRdb retained only in-frame sequences with V and J called. Part of the clones is not carried over; for the studies checked, unresolved V genes explain less than half of this, and the remainder is unexplained. In all, the sample holds more than 13,000 clones, and roughly nine tenths of those were seen once. Of the sample, roughly 2% is held by the ten largest clones. The cysteine opens and the phenylalanine closes a CDR3 of 13 amino acids. Just the 39-base CDR3 DNA is kept, in frame starting at base 1. V lost 4 bases and J lost 1 base; the stretch between them is 7 bases long. CDR1 and CDR2 are drawn from the germline V gene: ENHRY, SYGVKD.

This receptor was taken from a human donor in good health. This chain joins TRBV10-3 to TRBJ1-1; the D gene is not confidently resolved. Specimen: Tregs (CD4+, CD25+, CD127-, CD137-, CD154-) from PBMCs; culture status not recorded. CDR3 reads: CAISGKGNTEAFF. The nucleotide sequence is TGTGCCATCAGTGGTAAAGGGAACACTGAAGCTTTCTTT.